This entry is about one T cell receptor beta chain. Its binding antigen is unknown. Within one base of it there is no much larger clone, and no base qualities were kept. The data were obtained in a study of beta chain features in type 1 diabetes (dated by TCRdb to the late 2010s). In terms of the full investigation: Mean age, gender distribution, total cell number and subset yield were not different between patients and healthy donors. A total of 85 million to 140 million sorted cells were examined across all samples, and the number of cells per subset was strongly correlated with RNA yield. In the study, recently diagnosed type 1 diabetes patients and matched healthy donors were compared on the TCRB repertoires of their sorted circulating CD4+ T cell subsets. Whereas all 30 or so donors provided naive and central memory subsets, regulatory and stem cell-like memory subsets were isolated from just 8 patients and about 8 healthy donors. Study-wide conclusions, independent of this receptor: Sequencing cDNA rather than genomic DNA could over-represent highly expressing activated cells, although activation and CD3 levels did not differ between groups. Patients with type 1 diabetes made fewer insertions and deleted more nucleotides at VDJ recombination sites, implying thymic rearrangement abnormalities. HLA sub-analyses involved small numbers of individuals, so any influence of HLA type on TCRB rearrangement remained unresolved. Type 1 diabetes patients showed a moderate but significant shortening of TCRB CDR3 length in all four CD4+ subsets. Shorter templates might have been favored by PCR, but patient and control samples were amplified and corrected together, so both groups would have been affected equally by any skew. Naive, central memory and regulatory TCRB repertoires appeared to be more alike among patients than among healthy donors.

The entire isolated RNA was reverse transcribed using the High Capacity cDNA Reverse Transcription Kit, and thus expressed TCRB transcripts were sequenced. Naive, central memory and regulatory T cell samples underwent deep immunoSEQ sequencing, averaging around 3.7 million total reads per sample. After sorted cells were lysed in RLT buffer, RNA was extracted with DNase-treated RNeasy Micro or Mini kits, with the choice depending on cell number. To prevent cross-contamination, each cell subset was processed individually, whereas patient and healthy donor samples were processed jointly. TCRB sequences were amplified from cDNA with the immunoSEQ multiplex PCR, producing 87-bp fragments spanning the CDR3 region. Sequencing of the amplicons was performed on the Illumina HiSeq platform. Regarding the original processing steps: PCR bias was computationally corrected using synthetic template baselines, reads within Hamming distance 2 were collapsed, and singletons that could not be merged were discarded. By aligning reads against IMGT, V, D and J genes, CDR3 length, and insertions or deletions at six rearrangement sites were assigned. Within each subset, clonotype counts were normalized to sorted cell number, after which true diversity and Gini coefficients were computed with the tcR R package. The overlap coefficient, calculated on TCRB nucleotide sequences, was used to measure repertoire sharing. As a proxy for the pre-selection repertoire, out-of-frame TCRB sequences from naive cells were analyzed. Sourced from immuneACCESS, this table was stored by TCRdb with only in-frame sequences that have V and J called. A share of the clones is absent; for the studies checked, an unresolved V gene accounts for under half, and the remainder has no known explanation. The DNA gave D and trimming, while V, J and clone size come from that table. The sample yields hundreds of thousands of clones; around 15% were counted once. The top ten clones comprise 0.02% to 0.025% of the sample.

The V end loses 3 bases and the J end loses 0 bases, and a stretch of 12 bases separates them. Inclusive of the bounding cysteine and phenylalanine, the CDR3 is 15 residues long. The entry retains the CDR3 DNA only, 45 bases that are in frame from base 1. From the germline V gene, CDR1 is SGHVS and CDR2 is FNYEAQ. A single peripheral blood draw of about 116 mL on average was collected from each donor into heparinised tubes. Naive, central memory, regulatory and stem cell-like memory CD4+ T cells were sorted on a BD FACSAria II using a panel including CD45RO, CCR7, CD25, CD127, CD95 and CD27. Purity was above 95% for every sorted population. PBMCs were isolated immediately by Lymphoprep density gradient centrifugation and stained directly without culture. Samples were stained and sorted in pairs, with one healthy donor and one patient per experiment, so that batch effects were minimized.

The material sequenced was naive CD4+ T cells from blood. The cell subset or site label on this specimen signifies: true naive CD4+ T cells. The chain couples TRBV7-6 to TRBJ2-7, and TRBD2 may be the D gene, going by 6 matching bases. This sequence originates from a man aged 18 to 30 with type 1 diabetes. The CDR3 region: CASSLGDGSSYEQYF. DNA sequence: TGTGCCAGCAGCTTGGGGGACGGGAGCTCCTACGAGCAGTACTTC.